This TCR beta chain was obtained from a study of blood T cells in healthy people across ages. A few counts support this clonotype. The use of a sample-barcoded 5' primer and a J-beta primer mix characterized a second PCR of roughly 6 to 11 cycles. MiXCR, run by TCRdb on the 5' RACE reads, gives a single entry per CDR3 protein. This table has 750,000 to 1,000,000 distinct CDR3 sequences, 25% to 30% appearing once. J lost 0 bases, V lost 0 bases, and 11 bases had no gene match. Germline CDR1 SGHRS, CDR2 YFSETQ. The CDR3 covers 18 residues. These records were also assigned to another study, of T cells of mothers and their children. That report notes: Three mothers and their six children, all healthy Caucasians, donated. Barcodes and 2-4 random nucleotides were added by M1S in the second PCR. Overlap measured in related mother-child pairs was slightly, non-significantly higher than in unrelated pairs. No persistent microchimeric T cell clones were detected.

The sequencing sample was made of blood. The V call is TRBV5-1, the J call TRBJ2-7; 8 bases fit TRBD2. This clonotype was sampled from a woman in her forties in good health. Here the CDR3 DNA reads TGCGCCAGCAGCTTGGATAGCGGGGCTTTATACAGCTCCTACGAGCAGTACTTC. Translation: CASSLDSGALYSSYEQYF.